The present TCR beta chain was sequenced within a study of blood T cell repertoires in COVID-19. Study details: In each case, the material was cDNA or gDNA derived from T cells, B-cell-depleted T cells, or PBMCs.

The study drew participants aged roughly 18 to 95 years from under 30 US areas. Each participant's cohort was designated according to participant-reported clinical history. Symptom resolution, clearance, or two negative PCRs marked the recovered donors of Cohort 3. Some clones are missing from TCRdb's copy, which holds only in-frame ones; the method was immunoSEQ multiplex PCR. The sample includes 250,000 to 350,000 clones, over 75% of them seen just once. This sequence was found in a woman aged 30 to 39 who had recovered from COVID-19. The specimen sequenced was PBMCs or T cells enriched from blood (not recorded which).

The CDR3 nucleotides are TGTGCCAGCAGCTTAAGACTAGCGGGGGGTCAAGAGACCCAGTACTTC. This gives the protein CASSLRLAGGQETQYF. The chain combines TRBV7-2 with TRBJ2-5; 13 bases map to TRBD2. Trimming at V came to 2 bases and at J to 2 bases, leaving 2 bases not matched to a gene. The CDR3 totals 16 residues. Germline V CDR1 and CDR2: SGHTA, FQGNSA.